This TCR beta chain was captured in a study of T cell responses to AZD1222 COVID-19 vaccine. Study results and caveats: Baseline serostatus was positive in only six AZD1222 recipients. Two doses of AZD1222 preceded a rise in Spike-specific TCR breadth and depth.

Profiling relied on immunoSEQ multiplex PCR, and the TCRdb table lists in-frame clones only, not all of them. The sample lists over 150,000 clones, roughly 88% seen once, with 0.49% in the top ten. This CDR3 has 13 residues. Trimming pared 4 bases from V and 5 bases from J, leaving 12 bases between. Germline V gene lookup returns CDR1 SEHNR and CDR2 FQNEAQ (reference sequence). As concerns this clone: Its antigen is undetermined.

This sequence was found in an adult in good health. This chain uses TRBV7-9 with TRBJ2-7, with D perhaps matching TRBD1 (6 bases). Source: peripheral blood, taken on day 0 of AZD1222 vaccination. The CDR3 nucleotides are TGTGCCAGCAGCTCCCTGACAGGACACGAGCAGTACTTC. Its translation: CASSSLTGHEQYF.